These T cell receptor beta chains were read from a single sample in a study of cytomegalovirus exposure and HLA in healthy donors. TCRdb keeps only in-frame clones here, not all; method: immunoSEQ multiplex PCR. The repertoire holds approximately 150,000 clones, with 75% as singletons. Sequencing was carried out using PBMCs. Every receptor here comes from a female donor in good health and CMV-seronegative. The CDR3 runs from the conserved cysteine through the conserved F or W. A D gene is named only where the DNA matches it firmly. Size values are once, few and many counts, or a class for expanded clones, and some rows have none.

D,V,size,J,CDR3,DNA
TRBD1,TRBV19,.,TRBJ2-7,CASSISGQGVSEQYF,TGTGCCAGTAGTATTAGCGGACAGGGAGTTTCCGAGCAGTACTTC
.,TRBV2,.,TRBJ1-1,CASSSQKNTEAFF,TGTGCCAGCAGTTCCCAGAAGAACACTGAAGCTTTCTTT
TRBD2,TRBV11-3,.,TRBJ2-1,CASSIQTSGGYNEQFF,TGTGCCAGCAGCATACAGACTAGCGGGGGATACAATGAGCAGTTCTTC
TRBD1,TRBV11-2,.,TRBJ2-1,CASIRDRSYNEQFF,TGTGCCAGTATCCGGGACAGGTCCTACAATGAGCAGTTCTTC
TRBD1,TRBV19,.,TRBJ1-2,CASKIFRDSYGYTF,TGTGCCAGTAAGATTTTTCGGGACAGCTATGGCTACACCTTC
TRBD2,TRBV7-9,once,TRBJ2-1,CASSLASSGGAYNEQFF,TGTGCCAGCAGCTTAGCGTCTAGCGGGGGGGCCTACAATGAGCAGTTCTTC
.,TRBV7-2,once,TRBJ2-2,CASSTRQGGTGELFF,TGTGCCAGCAGCACGCGACAGGGAGGTACCGGGGAGCTGTTTTTT
TRBD1,TRBV7-2,.,TRBJ1-1,CASSGQGAGTEAFF,TGTGCCAGCAGCGGCCAGGGGGCGGGAACTGAAGCTTTCTTT
.,TRBV7-9,.,TRBJ2-7,CASSEIRKGTYEQYF,TGTGCCAGCAGCGAGATCAGAAAGGGGACCTACGAGCAGTACTTC
.,TRBV30,.,TRBJ1-1,CAWQLGHLNTEAFF,TGTGCCTGGCAACTCGGACATCTGAACACTGAAGCTTTCTTT
.,TRBV6-6,few,TRBJ1-5,CASSRGTNQPQHF,TGTGCCAGCAGCCGCGGAACAAATCAGCCCCAGCATTTT
.,TRBV6-5,few,TRBJ2-1,CASSYTVASGLNEQFF,TGTGCCAGCAGTTACACAGTAGCGTCCGGGTTGAATGAGCAGTTCTTC
TRBD1,TRBV10-2,.,TRBJ2-4,CASRTGGKNIQYF,TGCGCCAGCCGGACAGGGGGCAAAAACATTCAGTACTTC
TRBD1,TRBV19,.,TRBJ1-5,CASSQPGQGKGQPQHF,TGTGCCAGTAGTCAACCGGGACAGGGAAAGGGTCAGCCCCAGCATTTT
TRBD2,TRBV7-2,.,TRBJ2-1,CASSLNPGGASRNEQFF,TGTGCCAGCAGCTTAAATCCGGGGGGGGCCAGTAGAAATGAGCAGTTCTTC
.,TRBV7-3,.,TRBJ2-3,CASSSGTSFNTDTQYF,TGTGCCAGCAGCTCTGGTACTAGCTTCAACACAGATACGCAGTATTTT
TRBD1,TRBV4-1,.,TRBJ2-5,CASSQDNRQGWETQYF,TGCGCCAGCAGCCAAGACAATCGACAGGGGTGGGAGACCCAGTACTTC
.,TRBV7-9,.,TRBJ2-7,CASSLAEGTAYEQYF,TGTGCCAGCAGCTTAGCGGAGGGAACCGCCTACGAGCAGTACTTC
.,TRBV27,.,TRBJ2-7,CASSPRAGGVKQYF,TGTGCCAGCAGTCCGCGGGCGGGTGGGGTCAAGCAGTACTTC